The T cell receptor beta chain described here comes from a study of T cells after posttransplantation cyclophosphamide. General study findings and limits: Tissue-infiltrating T cells from skin or gut overlapped little with blood T cells. Recipient CMV seropositivity and CMV reactivation strongly tracked TRB clonality.

Cells defined as naive were viable CD3+CD4+ or CD3+CD8+ and CCR7+CD45RA+CD45RO-CD95-CD27+CD28+. This related bone marrow graft donor gave peripheral blood on the day of marrow donation. Sequencing was performed with immunoSEQ multiplex PCR; in TCRdb, only in-frame clones are kept and a portion is missing. The table lists about 16,000 clones, approximately 94% of them singletons. The V gene lost 4 bases and the J gene lost 5 bases, with 8 bases spanning the gap. In germline, CDR1 is SEHNR, CDR2 FQNEAQ (reference sequence). The CDR3 runs to 12 residues. A word on this clone: What it binds is not known.

The sequencing input was naive CD4+ T cells sorted from blood. V and J are TRBV7-9 and TRBJ1-2; no definite D call. This TCR was sampled from a woman in her fifties or sixties in good health and a related stem cell transplant donor. The CDR3 loop reads CASSYTQYGYTF. The CDR3, as DNA: TGTGCCAGCAGCTACACACAGTATGGCTACACCTTC.